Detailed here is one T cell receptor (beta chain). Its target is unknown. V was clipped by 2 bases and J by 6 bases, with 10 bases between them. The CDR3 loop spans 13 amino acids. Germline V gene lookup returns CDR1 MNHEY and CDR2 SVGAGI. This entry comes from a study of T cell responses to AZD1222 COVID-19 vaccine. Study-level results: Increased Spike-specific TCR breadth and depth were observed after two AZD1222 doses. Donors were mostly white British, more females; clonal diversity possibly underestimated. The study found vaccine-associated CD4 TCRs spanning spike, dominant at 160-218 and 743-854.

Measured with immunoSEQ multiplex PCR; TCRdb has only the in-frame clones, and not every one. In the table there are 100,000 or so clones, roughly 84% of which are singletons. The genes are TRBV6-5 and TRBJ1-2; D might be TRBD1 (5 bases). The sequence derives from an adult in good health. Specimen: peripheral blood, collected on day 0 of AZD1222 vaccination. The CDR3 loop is CASSYLRGDGYTF. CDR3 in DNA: TGTGCCAGCAGTTACCTTCGGGGGGATGGCTACACCTTC.